The rows below give T cell receptor beta chains drawn from one sample of a study of CD8 T cells in ankylosing spondylitis. Using its own MiXCR run on the 5' RACE reads, TCRdb lists one record per CDR3 protein. The table shows fewer than 400,000 distinct CDR3 sequences, with 14% to 15% occurring only once. Source material: blood, either unsorted or a sorted T cell fraction (not recorded which). The source is a male donor with ankylosing spondylitis or in good health (not recorded which). Each CDR3 is given with its conserved first and last residue. A D gene is named only where the DNA matches it firmly. Clone size is not always given. Where it is, it says once, few, many or a class for expanded clones.

j_call | clone_size | v_call | d_call | cdr3_nt | cdr3_aa
TRBJ2-3 | - | TRBV12-3/TRBV12-4 | - | TGTGCCAGCAACTGGGGTTGGGGGGGCAGCACAGATACGCAGTATTTT | CASNWGWGGSTDTQYF
TRBJ2-5 | few | TRBV11-2 | - | TGTGCCAGCAGCTTAGTAGGGTTTTGGGAGACCCAGTACTTC | CASSLVGFWETQYF
TRBJ1-2 | few | TRBV29-1 | TRBD1 | TGCAGCGCCGCACGGACAGGGGGATCTAACTATGGCTACACCTTC | CSAARTGGSNYGYTF
TRBJ1-4 | many | TRBV12-3/TRBV12-4 | - | TGTGCCAGCAGTTCCGATGACACGAAAGGAGAAAAACTGTTTTTT | CASSSDDTKGEKLFF
TRBJ1-1 | few | TRBV30 | - | TGTGCCTGGAGTAATGGGGGGGAGACTGAAGCTTTCTTT | CAWSNGGETEAFF
TRBJ2-1 | - | TRBV15 | - | TGTGCCACCAGCCCCCGCCTGGTGGCCCCCAATGAGCAGTTCTTC | CATSPRLVAPNEQFF
TRBJ1-1 | - | TRBV2 | - | TGTGCCGGTACCGGAACTGTAGGGGCGGAAGCTTTCTTT | CAGTGTVGAEAFF
TRBJ2-2 | - | TRBV28 | - | TGTGCCAGCAGCCGGGTCACAGGGAACACCGGGGAGCTGTTTTTT | CASSRVTGNTGELFF
TRBJ1-1 | many | TRBV4-1 | - | TGCGCCAGCAGCCAAGTGAGGGGCTCTGAAGCTTTCTTT | CASSQVRGSEAFF
TRBJ2-1 | - | TRBV13 | TRBD1 | TGTGCCAGCAGCTTAGCAGGCTGGGCAGGGGGACCCTACAATGAGCAGTTCTTC | CASSLAGWAGGPYNEQFF
TRBJ2-7 | - | TRBV7-9 | - | TGTGCCACCAACCAGGGCGCCGCCAACGAGCAGTACTTC | CATNQGAANEQYF
TRBJ2-7 | few | TRBV5-1 | - | TGCGCCAGCAGTCATAGTGTGCGCTCCTACGAGCAGTACTTC | CASSHSVRSYEQYF
TRBJ1-1 | - | TRBV19 | - | TGTGCCAGTACCCGGGAGAACACTGAAGCTTTCTTT | CASTRENTEAFF
TRBJ2-7 | - | TRBV10-3 | TRBD2 | TGTGCCATCACGCCAGCGGGGACCTACGAGCAGTACTTC | CAITPAGTYEQYF
TRBJ2-1 | - | TRBV7-9 | TRBD2 | TGTGCCAGCAGCTGGACTAGCGGGAGGTTTAATGAGCAGTTCTTC | CASSWTSGRFNEQFF
TRBJ2-7 | few | TRBV5-1 | - | TGCGCCAGTTGGGACTCCTACGAGCAGTACTTC | CASWDSYEQYF
TRBJ1-4 | few | TRBV2 | - | TGTGCCAGCAGTCCTCCGGGCAGCGGAAGGGCAACTAATGAAAAACTGTTTTTT | CASSPPGSGRATNEKLFF
TRBJ2-7 | - | TRBV4-1 | TRBD2 | TGCGCCAGCAGCCAAGAATCTAGCGGGATAAACGAGCAGTACTTC | CASSQESSGINEQYF
TRBJ1-4 | few | TRBV20-1 | TRBD1 | TGCAGTGTTCAGGGGGCAACTAATGAAAAACTGTTTTTT | CSVQGATNEKLFF
TRBJ2-7 | few | TRBV6-1 | - | TGTGCCAGCAGTGCCCCAATCGGGCTCCGAAAGCAGTACTTC | CASSAPIGLRKQYF
TRBJ2-2 | few | TRBV4-2 | - | TGTGCCAGCAGCCGGGCAGAGAACACCGGGGAGCTGTTTTTT | CASSRAENTGELFF
TRBJ1-1 | many | TRBV5-4 | - | TGTGCCAGCAGCTGGACAAGCGCCACTGAAGCTTTCTTT | CASSWTSATEAFF
TRBJ2-2 | few | TRBV13 | - | TGTGCCAGCAGCCCCGGCTCAAGTAGTTCGGGGGCTCGTGCCGGGGAGCTGTTTTTT | CASSPGSSSSGARAGELFF
TRBJ1-6 | few | TRBV6-1 | - | TGTGCCAGCAGGGCCGCGGGTTCACCCCTCCACTTT | CASRAAGSPLHF
TRBJ2-7 | - | TRBV15 | - | TGTGCCACCAGCAGGGGTGGACAGAACGTAGAGGAGTACTTC | CATSRGGQNVEEYF
TRBJ2-5 | - | TRBV12-3/TRBV12-4 | TRBD2 | TGTGCCAGCAGTCCTATGACTAGCGGGGGGGCCAGACGAGAGACCCAGTACTTC | CASSPMTSGGARRETQYF
TRBJ2-1 | - | TRBV6-5 | TRBD1 | TGTGCCAGCAGCAGGACAGGGAATGAGCAGTTCTTC | CASSRTGNEQFF
TRBJ2-7 | - | TRBV10-3 | TRBD2 | TGTGCCATCAGTGAGACTAGCGTCGGCGAGCAGTACTTC | CAISETSVGEQYF